This record concerns one TCR beta chain sequence. Some clones are missing from TCRdb's copy, which holds only in-frame ones; the method was immunoSEQ multiplex PCR. The table records 200,000 to 250,000 clones, roughly 82% of them present only once. This sample was taken from a study of blood T cell repertoires in COVID-19. The germline V gene has CDR1 SQVTM and CDR2 ANQGSEA. The CDR3 is 14 amino acids. Trimming removed 3 bases at V and 5 bases at J, with 16 bases between. This chain connects TRBV29-1 to TRBJ1-1, with D possibly TRBD1 on 6 matching bases. The TCR sequence derives from a man in his fifties or sixties with active or convalescent COVID-19. The specimen was peripheral blood. This CDR3 reads CSVEGAGWITEAFF. The CDR3 DNA reads TGCAGCGTTGAGGGGGCAGGTTGGATAACTGAAGCTTTCTTT.